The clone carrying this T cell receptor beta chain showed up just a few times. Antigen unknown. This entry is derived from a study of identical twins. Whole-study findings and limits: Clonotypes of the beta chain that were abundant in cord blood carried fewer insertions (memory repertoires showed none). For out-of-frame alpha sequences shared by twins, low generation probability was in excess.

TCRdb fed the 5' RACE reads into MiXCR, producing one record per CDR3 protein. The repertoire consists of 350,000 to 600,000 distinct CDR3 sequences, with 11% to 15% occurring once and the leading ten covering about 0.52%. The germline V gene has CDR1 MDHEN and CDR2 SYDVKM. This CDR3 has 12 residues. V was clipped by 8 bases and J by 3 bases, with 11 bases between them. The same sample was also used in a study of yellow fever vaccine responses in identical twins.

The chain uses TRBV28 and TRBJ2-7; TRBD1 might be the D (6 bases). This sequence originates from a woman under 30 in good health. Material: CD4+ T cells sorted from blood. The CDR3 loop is CASSGDLYEQYF. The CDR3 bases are TGTGCCAGCTCAGGGGATCTCTACGAGCAGTACTTC.